A single sample gave rise to the 10 T cell receptor beta chains below, sequenced in a study of cytomegalovirus exposure and HLA in healthy donors. This table comes from immunoSEQ multiplex PCR, and its TCRdb copy is limited to in-frame clones, with some not included. The sample contains about 64,000 clones, approximately 90% of which appear only once. The sample was PBMCs. These receptors were collected from a woman in her late teens or twenties in good health and CMV-seronegative.

The V and J genes are TRBV27 and TRBJ2-1; TRBD2 might be the D (5 bases). The CDR3 totals 15 residues. V was clipped by 2 bases and J by 7 bases, with 15 bases between them. Looked up from germline, CDR1 is MNHEY and CDR2 is SMNVEV (reference sequence). CDR3: CASSLDYPTVNEQFF. CDR3 bases: TGTGCCAGCAGTTTAGACTACCCCACGGTGAATGAGCAGTTCTTC.

This rearrangement joins TRBV5-1 to TRBJ2-2; 9 bases match TRBD2. Germline V CDR1 and CDR2: SGHRS, YFSETQ. The CDR3 is made up of 15 amino acids. V shed 5 bases and J 10 bases; nucleotides not matched to a gene: 12. CDR3 protein: CASSLGLANVEELFF. In nucleotides, the CDR3 is TGCGCCAGCAGTTTAGGACTAGCGAACGTGGAGGAGCTGTTTTTT.

The chain is built from TRBV5-4 and TRBJ1-2, with a weak D call TRBD1 (6 bases). Germline assignment: CDR1 SGHNT and CDR2 YYREEE (reference sequence). Trimming took off 1 base at V and 3 bases at J, with 13 bases between the two ends. This CDR3 contains 15 residues. The DNA of the CDR3 is TGTGCCAGCAGCTTGTTACAGGGCTTGGACTATGGCTACACCTTC. Protein: CASSLLQGLDYGYTF.

The genes are TRBV6-1 and TRBJ1-2, with TRBD1 matching 9 bases. Looked up from germline, CDR1 is MNHNS and CDR2 is SASEGT. The CDR3 extends over 15 amino acids. The junction had 13 bases not matched to a gene; V was cut back by 7 bases and J by 7 bases. The CDR3 sequence: CASKGQGLNPFGYTF. CDR3 DNA sequence: TGTGCCAGCAAAGGACAGGGGTTAAACCCATTTGGCTACACCTTC.

The V call is TRBV19, the J call TRBJ2-1; 8 bases fit TRBD2. Germline CDR1 reads LNHDA; CDR2 reads SQIVND (reference sequence). With 6 bases clipped from V and 4 bases from J, the junction kept 11 bases outside the gene matches. The CDR3 totals 16 residues. CDR3 DNA sequence: TGTGCCAGTAGACCCGAGCCGGGAGGGCCTTACAATGAGCAGTTCTTC. Translated, it gives CASRPEPGGPYNEQFF.

V and J are TRBV19 and TRBJ2-7; weak D call: TRBD2 (5 bases). This CDR3 contains 12 residues. Germline loops: CDR1 LNHDA, CDR2 SQIVND (reference sequence). V was pared by 3 bases and J by 5 bases, with 8 bases between. The CDR3, as DNA: TGTGCCAGTAGTATTGAGGGAAACGAGCAGTACTTC. The encoded protein is CASSIEGNEQYF.

This sequence joins TRBV10-3 and TRBJ2-3; 13 bases line up with TRBD2. Germline loops: CDR1 ENHRY, CDR2 SYGVKD. The CDR3 consists of 18 residues. Unmatched junction bases numbered 14, after V lost 7 bases and J lost 4 bases. The DNA of the CDR3 is TGTGCCATCAAGGACAGTGCCGGGACTAGCGGGACCTCAGATACGCAGTATTTT. Translating gives CAIKDSAGTSGTSDTQYF.

This chain's CDR3 is CASSPGQGEETQYF. The CDR3 DNA is TGTGCCAGCAGCCCAGGACAGGGTGAGGAGACCCAGTACTTC. This chain links TRBV13 with TRBJ2-5; the match to TRBD1 covers 8 bases. Germline CDR1 and CDR2: PRHDT and FYEKMQ (reference sequence). The J segment lost 5 bases and the V segment lost 5 bases, leaving 7 bases of the junction unmatched. The CDR3 is made up of 14 amino acids.

The CDR3 DNA is TGCGCCAGCAGTACAACAGCGGGAAAAGAGACCCAGTACTTC. Protein product: CASSTTAGKETQYF. This sequence joins TRBV5-1 and TRBJ2-5; 7 bases are shared with TRBD2. V was pared by 5 bases and J by 3 bases, with 7 bases of the junction left unmatched. CDR1 and CDR2 from the germline V gene are SGHRS and YFSETQ. CDR3 size: 14 residues.

This chain connects TRBV6-1 to TRBJ1-2, with unresolved D. Deletions cut 1 base from V and 2 bases from J, with 8 bases between. CDR1 is MNHNS, CDR2 SASEGT, per germline. The CDR3 is 14 amino acids. The CDR3 region is CASSEDLINYGYTF. CDR3 coding DNA: TGTGCCAGCAGTGAAGACTTGATAAACTATGGCTACACCTTC.